Listed here are 9 T cell receptor beta chains from one sample, sequenced in a study of tumor and adjacent non-tumor tissue in lung cancer. The library came from three nested PCR rounds adapted from ARM-PCR protocols. TCRdb processed the multiplex PCR reads anew with MiXCR; each CDR3 protein has one entry. The sample consists of about 50,000 distinct CDR3 sequences, 74% of them appearing once. No cell sorting was done before RNA was extracted from the tissue. Distant lung tissue was collected more than 3 cm away from the tumor edge. The sample taken for sequencing was distant non-tumor lung tissue. These receptors came from a woman aged 55 to 70 with non-small cell lung cancer.

This clonotype has a count of ten or more. The V call is TRBV14, the J call TRBJ2-5, with no clear D. Germline loops: CDR1 SGHDN, CDR2 FVKESK. This CDR3 is 13 amino acids long. V was trimmed by 1 base and J by 7 bases, leaving 10 bases between them. The CDR3 nucleotides are TGTGCCAGCAGCCAAGGGCTTCTGGGGACCCAGTACTTC. It specifies CASSQGLLGTQYF. The full variable domain, rest sourced from reference TRBV14 and TRBJ2-5, is EAGVTQFPSHSVIEKGQTVTLRCDPISGHDNLYWYRRVMGKEIKFLLHFVKESKQDESGMPNNRFLAERTGGTYSTLKVQPAELEDSGVYFCASSQGLLGTQYFGPGTRLLVL.

Remarks on this clonotype: A read error may account for a junction end that differs from germline. This chain joins TRBV6-5 and TRBJ2-7; D is unclear. Per the germline V gene, CDR1 is MNHEY and CDR2 is SVGAGI. The length of the CDR3 is 14 residues. CDR3 nucleotides: TGTGCCAGCATTTACAATACGGGCATGCCCGAGCAGTACTTC. It encodes CASIYNTGMPEQYF.

This clonotype occurred many times. The rearrangement uses TRBV20-1 and TRBJ1-6; D may be TRBD1 (6 bases). This CDR3 is 15 amino acids long. The V gene's germline CDR1 is DFQATT and CDR2 SNEGSKA (reference sequence). The ends were cut back, 1 base at V and 6 bases at J, with 13 bases in the middle. The chain's CDR3 is CSARGTPRGNSPLHF. The CDR3 DNA is TGCAGTGCTAGAGGGACACCCAGGGGTAATTCACCCCTCCACTTT.

To note about this clonotype: The junction departs from the called germline gene at one end, perhaps through a read error. The chain is built from TRBV28 and TRBJ1-6; D is unresolved. The CDR3 consists of 14 residues. Per the germline V gene, CDR1 is MDHEN and CDR2 is SYDVKM. The CDR3 DNA reads as TGTGCCAGCGGTTTTGAGGGCATCAATTCACCCCTCCACTTT. Encoded protein: CASGFEGINSPLHF.

Remarks on this clonotype: The conserved closing phenylalanine or tryptophan is absent in this CDR3, likely reflecting a read error. This chain joins TRBV11-2 and TRBJ2-2; D call uncertain. V dropped 6 bases and J dropped 5 bases, with 10 bases sitting between them. Per germline, CDR1 SGHAT and CDR2 FQNNGV. The CDR3 is 13 amino acids. CDR3 region: CASSSAVTGELFL. Here the CDR3 DNA reads TGTGCCAGCAGTTCGGCAGTTACCGGGGAGCTGTTTCTT.

The sample holds many counts of this clonotype. The chain links TRBV28 to TRBJ2-7; D might be TRBD1 or TRBD2, each matching 5 bases. The CDR3 contains 14 residues. Looked up from germline, CDR1 is MDHEN and CDR2 is SYDVKM. Trimming left V 7 bases short and J 5 bases short, with 18 bases between. The CDR3 loop is CASIRDPGRNEQYF. In nucleotides, the CDR3 is TGTGCCAGCATTAGGGACCCCGGGCGGAACGAGCAGTACTTC.

This chain connects TRBV10-3 to TRBJ1-1; D is perhaps TRBD1 (6 bases). Germline-derived CDR1 and CDR2 are ENHRY and SYGVKD. This CDR3 is built from 12 residues. V was cut by 10 bases and J by 7 bases, with 16 bases left in between. CDR3 sequence: CATSRGAREAFF. The CDR3 coding sequence is TGTGCCACCAGCCGGGGGGCCCGTGAAGCTTTCTTT.

In its sample, this clonotype was seen many times. This chain uses TRBV7-9 with TRBJ2-2; D unresolved. Germline V gene sequence: CDR1 SEHNR, CDR2 FQNEAQ (reference sequence). This CDR3 comprises 16 residues. The germline V and J ends were trimmed by 1 base and 3 bases, with 12 bases remaining between them. The CDR3 region is CASSLGGAQDTGELFF. CDR3 DNA: TGTGCCAGCAGCTTAGGAGGAGCTCAGGACACCGGGGAGCTGTTTTTT.

This clonotype was detected many times. CDR3 loop: CASSAGQDTGELFF. CDR3 DNA: TGTGCCAGCAGCGCGGGACAGGACACCGGGGAGCTGTTTTTT. This chain uses TRBV5-4 with TRBJ2-2; TRBD1 matches at 8 bases. Germline-derived CDR1 and CDR2 are SGHNT and YYREEE (reference sequence). The trim removed 4 bases at V and 3 bases at J, leaving 2 bases unmatched. The CDR3 totals 14 residues. The entire variable domain, with the rest obtained from reference TRBV5-4 and TRBJ2-2, is as follows: ETGVTQSPTHLIKTRGQQVTLRCSSQSGHNTVSWYQQALGQGPQFIFQYYREEENGRGNFPPRFSGLQFPNYSSELNVNALELDDSALYLCASSAGQDTGELFFGEGSRLTVL.